The 21 T cell receptor beta chains below were found in one sample sequenced in a study of blood T cell repertoires in COVID-19. Generated by immunoSEQ multiplex PCR, the TCRdb table keeps only in-frame clones and is missing some. Counted here are approximately 97,000 clones, 75% to 90% occurring once; the ten biggest clones make up 5.2%. The sequencing sample was made of peripheral blood. These receptors were taken from a woman between 50 and 59 years old with COVID-19, enrolled during active disease.

This sequence joins TRBV5-1 and TRBJ1-5, with TRBD1 matching over 7 bases. Germline V CDR1 and CDR2: SGHRS, YFSETQ. The junction had 6 bases not matched to a gene; V was cut back by 4 bases and J by 5 bases. The CDR3 is 14 residues long. CDR3 sequence reads: CASSPDRQDQPQHF. DNA of the CDR3: TGCGCCAGCAGCCCGGACAGGCAAGATCAGCCCCAGCATTTT.

The chain combines TRBV30 with TRBJ2-7, with D perhaps matching TRBD1 (5 bases). Germline V gene lookup returns CDR1 GTSNPN and CDR2 SVGIG (reference sequence). The CDR3 is made up of 13 amino acids. Between the trimmed V and J ends, which lost 2 bases and 4 bases, there was a span of 12 bases. In nucleotides, the CDR3 is TGTGCCTGGAGTAAGGGGTTCCTTTACGAGCAGTACTTC. Protein product: CAWSKGFLYEQYF.

The rearrangement uses TRBV11-2 and TRBJ2-1, with 7 bases matching TRBD1. V dropped 2 bases and J dropped 0; count of bases not matched to a gene: 4. The CDR3 length is 16 residues. Germline lookup yields CDR1 SGHAT and CDR2 FQNNGV. The DNA of the CDR3 is TGTGCCAGCAGCTTAAGGGGGCCGGGCTCCTACAATGAGCAGTTCTTC. Protein product: CASSLRGPGSYNEQFF.

This chain links TRBV2 with TRBJ2-2; D might be TRBD1 (5 bases). Germline CDR1 SNHLY, CDR2 FYNNEI. V gave up 8 bases and J gave up 0 bases, with 7 bases separating them. The CDR3 sequence is 13 residues long. The chain's CDR3 is CASGATNTGELFF. The CDR3 DNA is TGTGCCAGCGGGGCTACGAACACCGGGGAGCTGTTTTTT.

This clone was counted only a few times. V is TRBV4-1 and J is TRBJ2-5; possible D gene TRBD2, 5 bases. V was trimmed by 2 bases and J by 6 bases, leaving 10 bases between them. This CDR3 contains 13 residues. Germline loops: CDR1 MGHRA, CDR2 YSYEKL. CDR3 coding DNA: TGCGCCAGCAGCCAACTTCTAGCCCAGACCCAGTACTTC. Its protein is CASSQLLAQTQYF.

The rearrangement joins TRBV14 to TRBJ2-1; possibly TRBD2 for D (5 bases). There are 12 residues in the CDR3. Germline CDR1 and CDR2: SGHDN and FVKESK. Trimming stripped 4 bases from V and 12 bases from J, with 13 bases between. Here the CDR3 DNA reads TGTGCCAGCAGCCCCGTACCGGGGAGGCAGTTCTTC. Its protein is CASSPVPGRQFF.

The chain joins TRBV7-2 to TRBJ2-1; D is perhaps TRBD2 (7 bases). Germline loops: CDR1 SGHTA, CDR2 FQGNSA. Trimming removed 6 bases from V and 5 bases from J, with 17 bases in between. CDR3 size: 15 residues. The CDR3 nucleotides read TGTGCCAGCAGGCAGGGAGGGGGGGGCCACAATGAGCAGTTCTTC. This codes for CASRQGGGGHNEQFF.

The chain links TRBV6-5 to TRBJ1-4; possible D gene TRBD1, 5 bases. This CDR3 is 15 amino acids long. In germline, CDR1 is MNHEY, CDR2 SVGAGI. V gave up 5 bases and J gave up 0 bases, with 10 bases separating them. Here the CDR3 DNA reads TGTGCCAGCAGTCGCGGGGGAGCAACTAATGAAAAACTGTTTTTT. The encoded protein is CASSRGGATNEKLFF.

The chain couples TRBV5-1 to TRBJ2-3; 9 positions agree with TRBD2. Looked up from germline, CDR1 is SGHRS and CDR2 is YFSETQ. CDR3 length: 15 amino acids. J was trimmed by 3 bases and V by 4 bases; bases with no gene match: 6. The CDR3 here is CASSPVAGGTDTQYF. The CDR3 nucleotides read TGCGCCAGCAGCCCCGTTGCGGGGGGGACAGATACGCAGTATTTT.

The chain joins TRBV30 to TRBJ1-6; D might be TRBD1 (6 bases). Looked up from germline, CDR1 is GTSNPN and CDR2 is SVGIG (reference sequence). CDR3 length: 14 residues. Trimming left V 4 bases short and J 11 bases short, with 18 bases between. Here the CDR3 reads CAWTVGRGGAPLHF. CDR3 DNA: TGTGCCTGGACCGTCGGCAGGGGAGGGGCACCCCTCCACTTT.

This clone turned up a few times. CDR3 DNA: TGTGCCAGCAGCCAAGGAGCGGGGGGCGTCCAAGAGACCCAGTACTTC. Amino acid sequence: CASSQGAGGVQETQYF. The chain carries TRBV14 and TRBJ2-5, with TRBD2 matching over 9 bases. Looked up from germline, CDR1 is SGHDN and CDR2 is FVKESK. CDR3 length: 16 amino acids. V gave up 1 base and J gave up 1 base; unmatched junction bases: 4.

This chain joins TRBV28 and TRBJ2-7; no clear D. CDR1 and CDR2 from the germline V gene are MDHEN and SYDVKM. This CDR3 region has 11 residues. The V gene lost 5 bases and the J gene lost 2 bases, with 4 bases spanning the gap. DNA for the CDR3: TGTGCCAGCAGTAGCACCTACGAGCAGTACTTC. Protein product: CASSSTYEQYF. Based on the CDR3 plus reference TRBV28 and TRBJ2-7, the full variable domain is DVKVTQSSRYLVKRTGEKVFLECVQDMDHENMFWYRQDPGLGLRLIYFSYDVKMKEKGDIPEGYSVSREKKERFSLILESASTNQTSMYLCASSSTYEQYFGPGTRLTVT.

This chain joins TRBV6-2 or TRBV6-3 and TRBJ2-7, with TRBD1 matching over 7 bases. The germline gives CDR1 MNHEY, CDR2 SVGEGT. This CDR3 region has 12 residues. J gave up 6 bases and V 5 bases, and 4 bases lay outside the gene matches. CDR3 loop: CASSDREGEQYF. Written as DNA, the CDR3 is TGTGCCAGCAGTGACAGGGAAGGCGAGCAGTACTTC.

The rearrangement joins TRBV15 to TRBJ2-1, with D unclear. Germline V gene data show CDR1 as LNHNV and CDR2 as YYDKDF (reference sequence). Trimming left V 0 bases short and J 5 bases short, with 5 bases between. This CDR3 has 13 residues. The CDR3 bases are TGTGCCACCAGCAGAGATCAGAACAATGAGCAGTTCTTC. This gives the protein CATSRDQNNEQFF.

This chain links TRBV25-1 with TRBJ2-7; 8 bases are shared with TRBD1. The V segment lost 1 base and the J segment 8 bases; nucleotides outside the gene matches: 16. The V gene's germline CDR1 is MGHDK and CDR2 SYGVNS. This CDR3 region has 17 residues. The CDR3: CASSEWGQVDGFVKQYF. The DNA for the CDR3 is TGTGCCAGCAGTGAATGGGGACAGGTGGATGGTTTTGTGAAGCAGTACTTC.

This chain joins TRBV5-1 and TRBJ1-4; D remains ambiguous. Germline loops: CDR1 SGHRS, CDR2 YFSETQ. This CDR3 spans 14 amino acids. The V end lost 5 bases, the J end lost 0 bases, and 8 bases lay between the germline ends. This CDR3 is CASSTTSTNEKLFF. CDR3 coding DNA: TGCGCCAGCAGTACGACATCAACTAATGAAAAACTGTTTTTT.

Points on this clone: Within the sample, other DNA sequences also encode this same CDR3. The rearrangement joins TRBV29-1 to TRBJ2-3; the match to TRBD2 covers 9 bases. The length of the CDR3 is 16 residues. Trimming at V came to 0 bases and at J to 5 bases, leaving 9 bases not matched to a gene. The germline V gene encodes CDR1 SQVTM and CDR2 ANQGSEA. DNA for the CDR3: TGCAGCGTTGAAGACTGGGGCGGGGGGGCGGGAGATACGCAGTATTTT. It yields the protein CSVEDWGGGAGDTQYF.

The chain recombines TRBV30 with TRBJ1-1; TRBD1 is a possible D gene (6 bases). Germline CDR1 and CDR2: GTSNPN and SVGIG (reference sequence). CDR3 size: 14 residues. The V end was cut by 3 bases, the J end by 4 bases, with 15 bases between. The CDR3 sequence: CAWRVGGPSTEAFF. The CDR3 DNA is TGTGCCTGGAGAGTGGGGGGGCCCTCCACTGAAGCTTTCTTT.

The V and J genes are TRBV5-1 and TRBJ2-2; TRBD1 agrees at 8 bases. V was clipped by 5 bases and J by 7 bases; unmatched bases: 10. This CDR3 has 15 amino acids. Germline V gene data show CDR1 as SGHRS and CDR2 as YFSETQ. The chain's CDR3 is CASSFLDRAVGELFF. The CDR3 DNA reads as TGCGCCAGCAGTTTTCTGGACAGGGCCGTCGGGGAGCTGTTTTTT.

The rearrangement uses TRBV4-3 and TRBJ2-7; tentative D call: TRBD1 (6 bases). V lost 0 bases to trimming and J lost 2 bases, with 8 bases between them. This CDR3 has 14 residues. The germline V gene encodes CDR1 LGHNA and CDR2 YSLEER. The CDR3 here is CASSQEQGPYEQYF. The DNA of the CDR3 is TGCGCCAGCAGCCAAGAGCAGGGGCCCTACGAGCAGTACTTC.

This rearrangement joins TRBV11-2 to TRBJ1-6; TRBD1 agrees at 8 bases. Per the germline V gene, CDR1 is SGHAT and CDR2 is FQNNGV. This CDR3 region has 16 residues. The V and J ends lost 5 bases and 8 bases, in that order; junction bases with no gene match: 11. CDR3 sequence (DNA): TGTGCCAGCAGCCCTATTGGGGTGACAGGGGATTCACCCCTCCACTTT. Translating it yields CASSPIGVTGDSPLHF.